The present entry profiles one T cell receptor beta chain with its context. Authors' analysis steps: Reference gene primer amplification yielded estimated nucleated cell counts. Only in-frame clones appear in the TCRdb table, and some are missing; sequencing was by immunoSEQ multiplex PCR. V and J calls and clone size are as listed in that table; D and trimming were resolved from the DNA. Of some 120,000 clones in the sample, roughly nine tenths were seen once. The sample belongs to a study of blood T cell repertoires in COVID-19. Study context: From the United States, Italy and Spain came samples of acute and convalescent COVID-19. Nucleic acid was either cDNA or gDNA, and it came from T cells, B-cell-depleted T cells, or PBMCs.

Sequencing was performed on peripheral blood. The TCR originated in a man aged 70 or older with active or convalescent COVID-19.

The CDR3 DNA reads as TGTGCCAGCAGCCCTGGACTAGCGGGAGGGGAGACCCAGTACTTC. Encoded protein: CASSPGLAGGETQYF. V and J are TRBV3-1 (or the pseudogene TRBV3-2) and TRBJ2-5; 15 positions agree with TRBD2. The J segment lost 5 bases and the V segment lost 4 bases, leaving 2 bases of the junction unmatched. Germline values: CDR1 LGHDT, CDR2 YNNKEL (reference sequence). CDR3 size: 15 residues.